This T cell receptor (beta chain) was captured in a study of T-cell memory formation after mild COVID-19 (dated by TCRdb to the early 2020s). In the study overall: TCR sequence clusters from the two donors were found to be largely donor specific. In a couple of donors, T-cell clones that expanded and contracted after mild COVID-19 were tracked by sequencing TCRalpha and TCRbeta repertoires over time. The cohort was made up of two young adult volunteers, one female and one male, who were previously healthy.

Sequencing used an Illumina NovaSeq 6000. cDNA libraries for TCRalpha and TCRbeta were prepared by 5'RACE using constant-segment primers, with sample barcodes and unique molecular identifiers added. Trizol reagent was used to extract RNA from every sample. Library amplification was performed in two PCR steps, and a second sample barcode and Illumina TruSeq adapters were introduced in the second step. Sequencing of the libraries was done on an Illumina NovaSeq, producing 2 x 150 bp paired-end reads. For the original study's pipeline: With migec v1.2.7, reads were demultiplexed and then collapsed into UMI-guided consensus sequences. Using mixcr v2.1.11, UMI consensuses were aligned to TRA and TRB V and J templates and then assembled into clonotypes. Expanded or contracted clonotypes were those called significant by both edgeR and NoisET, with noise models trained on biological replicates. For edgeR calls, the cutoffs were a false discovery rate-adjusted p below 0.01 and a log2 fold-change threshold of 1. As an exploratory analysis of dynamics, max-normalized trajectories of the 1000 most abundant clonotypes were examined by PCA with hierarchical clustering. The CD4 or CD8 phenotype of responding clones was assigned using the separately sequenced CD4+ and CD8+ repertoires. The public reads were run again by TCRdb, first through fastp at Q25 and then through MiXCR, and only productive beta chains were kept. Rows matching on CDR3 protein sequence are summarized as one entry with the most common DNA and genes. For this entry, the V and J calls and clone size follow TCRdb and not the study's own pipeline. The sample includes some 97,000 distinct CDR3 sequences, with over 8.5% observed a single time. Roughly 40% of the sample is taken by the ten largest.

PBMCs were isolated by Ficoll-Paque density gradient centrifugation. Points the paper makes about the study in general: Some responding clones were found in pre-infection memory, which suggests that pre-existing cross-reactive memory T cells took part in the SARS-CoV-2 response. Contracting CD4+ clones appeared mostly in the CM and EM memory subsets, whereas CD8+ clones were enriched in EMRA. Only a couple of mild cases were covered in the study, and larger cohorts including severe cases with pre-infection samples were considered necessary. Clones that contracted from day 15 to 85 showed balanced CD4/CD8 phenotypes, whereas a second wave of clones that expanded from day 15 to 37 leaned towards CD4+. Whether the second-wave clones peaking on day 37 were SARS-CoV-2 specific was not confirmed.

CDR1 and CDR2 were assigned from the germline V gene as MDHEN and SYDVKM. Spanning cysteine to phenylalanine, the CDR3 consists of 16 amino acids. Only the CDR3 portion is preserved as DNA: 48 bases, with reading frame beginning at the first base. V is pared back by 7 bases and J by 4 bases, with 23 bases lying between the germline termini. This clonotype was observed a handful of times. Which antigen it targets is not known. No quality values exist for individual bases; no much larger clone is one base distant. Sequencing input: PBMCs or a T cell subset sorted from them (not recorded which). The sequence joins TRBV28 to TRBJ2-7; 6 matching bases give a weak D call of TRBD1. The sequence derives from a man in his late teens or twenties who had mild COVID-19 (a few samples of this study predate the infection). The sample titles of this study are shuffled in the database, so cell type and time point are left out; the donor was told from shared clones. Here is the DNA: TGTGCCAGCACCCCAGGGCCAGGGGATCGAGTTTACGAGCAGTACTTC. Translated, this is CASTPGPGDRVYEQYF.